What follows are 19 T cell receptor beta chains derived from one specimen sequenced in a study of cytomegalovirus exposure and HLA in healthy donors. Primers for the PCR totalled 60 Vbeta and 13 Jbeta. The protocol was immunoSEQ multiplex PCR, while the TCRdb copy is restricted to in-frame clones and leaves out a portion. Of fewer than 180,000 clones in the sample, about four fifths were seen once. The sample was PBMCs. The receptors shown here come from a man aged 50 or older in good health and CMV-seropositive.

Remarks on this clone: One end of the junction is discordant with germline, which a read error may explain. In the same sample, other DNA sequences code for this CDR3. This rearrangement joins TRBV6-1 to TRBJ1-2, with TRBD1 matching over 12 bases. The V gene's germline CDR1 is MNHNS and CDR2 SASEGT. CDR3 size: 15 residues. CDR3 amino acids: CASTGPGQGARGYTF. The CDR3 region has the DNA TGTGCTAGCACTGGTCCGGGACAGGGGGCAAGGGGCTACACCTTC.

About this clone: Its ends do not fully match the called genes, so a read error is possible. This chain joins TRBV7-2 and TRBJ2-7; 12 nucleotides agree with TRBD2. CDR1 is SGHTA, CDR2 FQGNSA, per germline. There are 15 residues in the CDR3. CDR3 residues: CASSLVSGLAGGPSF. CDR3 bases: TGTGCCAGCAGCTTAGTCAGCGGGCTAGCGGGAGGGCCTAGTTTC. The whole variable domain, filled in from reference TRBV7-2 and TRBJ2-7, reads GAGVSQSPSNKVTEKGKDVELRCDPISGHTALYWYRQSLGQGLEFLIYFQGNSAPDKSGLPSDRFSAERTGGSVSTLTIQRTQQEDSAVYLCASSLVSGLAGGPSFGPGTRLTVT.

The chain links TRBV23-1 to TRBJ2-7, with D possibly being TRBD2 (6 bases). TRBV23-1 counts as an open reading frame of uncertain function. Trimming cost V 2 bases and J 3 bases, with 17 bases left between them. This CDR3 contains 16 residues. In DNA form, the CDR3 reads TGCGCCAGCAGTCAAGTCCCGCGGGGTGTGGACTACGAGCAGTACTTC. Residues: CASSQVPRGVDYEQYF.

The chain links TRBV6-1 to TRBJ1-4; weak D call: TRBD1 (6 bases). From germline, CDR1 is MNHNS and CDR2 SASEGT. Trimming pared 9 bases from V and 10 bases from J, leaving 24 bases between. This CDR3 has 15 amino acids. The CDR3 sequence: CASQNRVFDTLKLFF. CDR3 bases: TGTGCCAGTCAAAACAGGGTGTTCGACACCTTAAAACTGTTTTTT.

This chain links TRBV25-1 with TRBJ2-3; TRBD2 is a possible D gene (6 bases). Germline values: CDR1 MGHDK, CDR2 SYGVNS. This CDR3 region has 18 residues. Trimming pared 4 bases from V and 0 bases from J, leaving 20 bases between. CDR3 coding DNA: TGTGCCAGCAGTGCCGACGGCCGGGACTGGACAAGCACAGATACGCAGTATTTT. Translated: CASSADGRDWTSTDTQYF.

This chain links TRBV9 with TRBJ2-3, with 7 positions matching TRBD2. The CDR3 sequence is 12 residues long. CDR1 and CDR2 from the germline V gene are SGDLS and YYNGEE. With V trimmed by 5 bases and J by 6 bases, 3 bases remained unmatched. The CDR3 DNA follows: TGTGCCAGCAGTGGGGAGGGGGATACGCAGTATTTT. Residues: CASSGEGDTQYF.

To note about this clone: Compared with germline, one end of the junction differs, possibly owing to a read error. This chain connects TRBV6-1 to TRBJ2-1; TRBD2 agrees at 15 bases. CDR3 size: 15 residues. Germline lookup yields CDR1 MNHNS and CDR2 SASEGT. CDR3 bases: TGTACCAGCCGGACTAGCGGGAGGGTTAGCGATGAGCAGTTCTTC. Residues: CTSRTSGRVSDEQFF.

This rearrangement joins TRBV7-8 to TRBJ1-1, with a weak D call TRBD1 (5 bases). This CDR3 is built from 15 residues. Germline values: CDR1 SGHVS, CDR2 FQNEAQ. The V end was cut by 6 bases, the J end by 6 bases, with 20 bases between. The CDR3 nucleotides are TGTGCCAGCAGTCGGACCACAGGCCCCCCGGCTGAAGCTTTCTTT. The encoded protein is CASSRTTGPPAEAFF.

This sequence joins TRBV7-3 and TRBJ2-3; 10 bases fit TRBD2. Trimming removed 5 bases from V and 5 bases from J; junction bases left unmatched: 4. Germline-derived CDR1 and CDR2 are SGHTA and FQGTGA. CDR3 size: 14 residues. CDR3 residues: CASSPGTSVDTQYF. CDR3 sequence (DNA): TGTGCCAGCAGCCCCGGGACTAGCGTAGATACGCAGTATTTT.

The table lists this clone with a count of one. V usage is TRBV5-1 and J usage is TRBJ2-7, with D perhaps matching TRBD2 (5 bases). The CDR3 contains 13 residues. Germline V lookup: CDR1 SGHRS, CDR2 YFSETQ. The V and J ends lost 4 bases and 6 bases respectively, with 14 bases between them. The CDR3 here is CASSTLPSGEQYF. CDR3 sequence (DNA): TGCGCCAGCAGCACGCTCCCGAGCGGCGAGCAGTACTTC.

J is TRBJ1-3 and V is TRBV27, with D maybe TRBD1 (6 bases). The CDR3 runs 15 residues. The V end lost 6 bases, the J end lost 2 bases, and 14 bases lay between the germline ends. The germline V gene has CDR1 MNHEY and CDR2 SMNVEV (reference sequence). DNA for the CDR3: TGTGCCAGCAGCTCAGGGGTGGATACTGGAAACACCATATATTTT. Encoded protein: CASSSGVDTGNTIYF.

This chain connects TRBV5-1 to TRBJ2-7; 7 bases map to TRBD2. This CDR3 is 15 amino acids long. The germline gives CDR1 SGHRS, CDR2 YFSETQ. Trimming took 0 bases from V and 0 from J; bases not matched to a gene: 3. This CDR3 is CASSLDPGGSYEQYF. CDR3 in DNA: TGCGCCAGCAGCTTGGATCCGGGGGGCTCCTACGAGCAGTACTTC.

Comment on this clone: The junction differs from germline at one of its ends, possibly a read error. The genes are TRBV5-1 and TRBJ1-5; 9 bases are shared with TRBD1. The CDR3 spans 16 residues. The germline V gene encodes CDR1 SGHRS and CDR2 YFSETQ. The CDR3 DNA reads TGCGCCAGCAACTTGGGGGACAGGGCCGGCAATCAGCCCCAGCATTTT. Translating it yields CASNLGDRAGNQPQHF.

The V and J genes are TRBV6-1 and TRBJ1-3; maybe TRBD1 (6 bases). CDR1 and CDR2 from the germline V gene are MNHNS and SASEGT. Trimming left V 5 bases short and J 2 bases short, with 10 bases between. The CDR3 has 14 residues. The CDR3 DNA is TGTGCCAGCAGTCCGCCAGGGGCTGGAAACACCATATATTTT. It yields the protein CASSPPGAGNTIYF.

CDR3 amino acids: CASSHNVREQFF. For the CDR3, the DNA is TGTGCCAGCAGCCACAATGTTCGTGAGCAGTTCTTC. The gene calls are TRBV6-1 and TRBJ2-1; D is uncertain. This CDR3 spans 12 amino acids. Germline CDR1 reads MNHNS; CDR2 reads SASEGT. The V end was cut by 6 bases, the J end by 9 bases, with 12 bases between.

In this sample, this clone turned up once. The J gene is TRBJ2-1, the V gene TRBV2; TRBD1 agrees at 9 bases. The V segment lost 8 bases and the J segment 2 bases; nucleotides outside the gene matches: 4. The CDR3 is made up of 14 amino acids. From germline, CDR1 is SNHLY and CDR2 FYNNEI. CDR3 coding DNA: TGTGCCAGCCAGGGGGACAGGGCCTACAATGAGCAGTTCTTC. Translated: CASQGDRAYNEQFF. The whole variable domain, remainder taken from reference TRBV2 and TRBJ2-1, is EPEVTQTPSHQVTQMGQEVILRCVPISNHLYFYWYRQILGQKVEFLVSFYNNEISEKSEIFDDQFSVERPDGSNFTLKIRSTKLEDSAMYFCASQGDRAYNEQFFGPGTRLTVL.

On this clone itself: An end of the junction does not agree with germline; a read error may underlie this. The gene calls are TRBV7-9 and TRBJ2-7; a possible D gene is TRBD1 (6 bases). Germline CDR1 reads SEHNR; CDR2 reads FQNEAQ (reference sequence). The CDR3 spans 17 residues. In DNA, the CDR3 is TGTTCCAGCAGCGCCGAACCCGGGACCCCAGGGGCCTACGAGCAGTACTTC. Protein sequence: CSSSAEPGTPGAYEQYF.

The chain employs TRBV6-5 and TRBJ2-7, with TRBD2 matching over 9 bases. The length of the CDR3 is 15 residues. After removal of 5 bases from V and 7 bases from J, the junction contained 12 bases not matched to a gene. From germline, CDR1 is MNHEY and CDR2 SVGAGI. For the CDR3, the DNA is TGTGCCAGCAGTCGAGGCTGGCGGGAGGGGGGTGAGCAGTACTTC. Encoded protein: CASSRGWREGGEQYF.

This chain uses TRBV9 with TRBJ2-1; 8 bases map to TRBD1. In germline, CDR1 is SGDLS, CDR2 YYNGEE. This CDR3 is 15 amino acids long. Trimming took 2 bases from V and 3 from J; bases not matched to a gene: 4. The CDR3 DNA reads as TGTGCCAGCAGCGTCGGACAGGGCTTCTACAATGAGCAGTTCTTC. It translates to CASSVGQGFYNEQFF. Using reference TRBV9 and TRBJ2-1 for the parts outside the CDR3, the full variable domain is DSGVTQTPKHLITATGQRVTLRCSPRSGDLSVYWYQQSLDQGLQFLIQYYNGEERAKGNILERFSAQQFPDLHSELNLSSLELGDSALYFCASSVGQGFYNEQFFGPGTRLTVL.